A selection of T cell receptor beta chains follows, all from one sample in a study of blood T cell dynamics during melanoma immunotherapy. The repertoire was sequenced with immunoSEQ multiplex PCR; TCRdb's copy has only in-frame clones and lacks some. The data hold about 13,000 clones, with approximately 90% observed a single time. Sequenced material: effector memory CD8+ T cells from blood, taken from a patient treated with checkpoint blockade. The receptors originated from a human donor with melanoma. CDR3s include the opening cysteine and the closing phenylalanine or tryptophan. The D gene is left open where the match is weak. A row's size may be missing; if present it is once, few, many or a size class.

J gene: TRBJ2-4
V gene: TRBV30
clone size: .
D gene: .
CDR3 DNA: TGTGCCTGGAGTCCACCAGCCAAAAACATTCAGTACTTC
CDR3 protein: CAWSPPAKNIQYF

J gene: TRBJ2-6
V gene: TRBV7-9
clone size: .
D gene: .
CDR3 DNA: TGTGCCAGCAGCTTTGTGGGGCTTGGGGCCAACGTCCTGACTTTC
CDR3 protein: CASSFVGLGANVLTF

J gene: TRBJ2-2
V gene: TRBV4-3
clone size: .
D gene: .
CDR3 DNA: TGCGCCAGCAGCCAAGACCCCTCTCCTGACAACACCGGGGAGCTGTTTTTT
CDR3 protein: CASSQDPSPDNTGELFF

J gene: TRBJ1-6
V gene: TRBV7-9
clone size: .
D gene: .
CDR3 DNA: TGTGCCAGCTGTTCAGAGAATTCACCCCTCCACTTT
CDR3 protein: CASCSENSPLHF

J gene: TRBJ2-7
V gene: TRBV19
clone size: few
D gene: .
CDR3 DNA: TGTGCCAGTAGTATGGGCAGCTCCTACGAGCAGTACTTC
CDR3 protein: CASSMGSSYEQYF

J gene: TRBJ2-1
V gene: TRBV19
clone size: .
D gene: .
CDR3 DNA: TGTGCCAGTAGTCCCCAGGGGGGAGGTGAGCAGTTCTTC
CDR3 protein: CASSPQGGGEQFF

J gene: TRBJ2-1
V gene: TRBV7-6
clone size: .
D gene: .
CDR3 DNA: TGTGCCAGCAGCCCCCGCTTCGGGGATGAGCAGTTCTTC
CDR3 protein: CASSPRFGDEQFF

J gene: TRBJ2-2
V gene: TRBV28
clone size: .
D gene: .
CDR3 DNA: TGTGCCAGCAGTTTGACGGCTACGAACACCGGGGAGCTGTTTTTT
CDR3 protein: CASSLTATNTGELFF

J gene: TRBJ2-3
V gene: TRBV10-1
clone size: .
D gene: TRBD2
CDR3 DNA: TGCGCCAGCACCCTGCTAGCGGAGAGCACAGATACGCAGTATTTT
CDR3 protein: CASTLLAESTDTQYF

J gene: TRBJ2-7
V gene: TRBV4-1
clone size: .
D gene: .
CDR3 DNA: TGCGCCAGCAGCCAGTCTTGGAGAGTCGAGGCGGAATACGAGCAGTACTTC
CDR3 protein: CASSQSWRVEAEYEQYF

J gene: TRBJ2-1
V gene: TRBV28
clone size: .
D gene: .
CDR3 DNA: TGTGCCAGCAGTTACGGGTCCCCTAGCAATGAGCAGTTCTTC
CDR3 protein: CASSYGSPSNEQFF

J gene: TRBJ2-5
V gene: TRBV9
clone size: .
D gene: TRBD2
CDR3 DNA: TGTGCCAGCAGCGCAGGGCTAGCGGAGGTAGAGGCCCAGTACTTC
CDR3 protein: CASSAGLAEVEAQYF

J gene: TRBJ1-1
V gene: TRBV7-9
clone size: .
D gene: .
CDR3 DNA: TGTGCCAGCAGCTTAGCGGACCTTATGAACACTGAAGCTTTCTTT
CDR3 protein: CASSLADLMNTEAFF

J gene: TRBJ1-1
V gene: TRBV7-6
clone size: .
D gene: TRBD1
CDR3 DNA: TGTGCCAGCAGCTTGAGACAGGGGGACACTGAAGCTTTCTTT
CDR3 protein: CASSLRQGDTEAFF

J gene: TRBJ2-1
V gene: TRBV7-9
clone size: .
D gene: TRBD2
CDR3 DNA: TGTGCCAGCAGCTCGACTAGCGGGTTGGGGGTCTACAATGAGCAGTTCTTC
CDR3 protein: CASSSTSGLGVYNEQFF

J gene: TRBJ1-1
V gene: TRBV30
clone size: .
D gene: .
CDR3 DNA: TGTGCCTGGAGCTTGAGCACTGAAGCTTTCTTT
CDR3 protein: CAWSLSTEAFF

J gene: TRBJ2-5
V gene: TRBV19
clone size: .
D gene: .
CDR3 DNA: TGTGCCAGTAGCACCTTAGAGACCCAGTACTTC
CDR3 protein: CASSTLETQYF

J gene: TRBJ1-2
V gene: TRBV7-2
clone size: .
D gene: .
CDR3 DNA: TGTGCCAGCAGCTTAACGGAGATTTTCCCGGGAGGCTACACCTTC
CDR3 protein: CASSLTEIFPGGYTF

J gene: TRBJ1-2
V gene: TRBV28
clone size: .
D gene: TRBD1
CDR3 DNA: TGTGCCAGCAGACCGGACAGGGAGGACTATGGCTACACCTTC
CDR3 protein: CASRPDREDYGYTF

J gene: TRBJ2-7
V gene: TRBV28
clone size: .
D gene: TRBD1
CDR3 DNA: TGTGCCAGCAGTGCGTTGACAGGGGGCGACGAGCAGTACTTC
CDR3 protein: CASSALTGGDEQYF

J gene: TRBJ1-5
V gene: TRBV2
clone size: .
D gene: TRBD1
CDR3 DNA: TGTGCCACTTGGCGGACAGGGGGCTCGCCCCAGCATTTT
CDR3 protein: CATWRTGGSPQHF

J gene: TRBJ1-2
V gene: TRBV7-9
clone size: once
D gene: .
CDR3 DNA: TGTGCCAGCAGCTTAGCGCAGGAGTATGGCTACACCTTC
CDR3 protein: CASSLAQEYGYTF

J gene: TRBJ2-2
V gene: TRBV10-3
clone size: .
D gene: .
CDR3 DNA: TGTGCCATCATGCGGCGAACGGGGAACACCGGGGAGCTGTTTTTT
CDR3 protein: CAIMRRTGNTGELFF

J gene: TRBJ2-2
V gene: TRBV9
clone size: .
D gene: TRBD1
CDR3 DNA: TGTGCCAGCAGCGAGCAGGGGGCCCAGGGAAACGGGGAGCTGTTTTTT
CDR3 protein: CASSEQGAQGNGELFF

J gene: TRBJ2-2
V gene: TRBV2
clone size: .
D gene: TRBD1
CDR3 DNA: TGTGCCAGCAGTGATTGGGCAGGGGGTCCCGGGGAGCTGTTTTTT
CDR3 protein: CASSDWAGGPGELFF

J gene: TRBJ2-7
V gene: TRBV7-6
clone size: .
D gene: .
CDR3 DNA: TGTGCCAGCAGCTTAGATCCGGGGAACTACGAGCAGTACTTC
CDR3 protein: CASSLDPGNYEQYF

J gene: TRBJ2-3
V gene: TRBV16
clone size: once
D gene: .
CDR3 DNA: TGTGCCAGCAGCCAATGGAAAGGGGACGTAGATACGCAGTATTTT
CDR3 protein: CASSQWKGDVDTQYF

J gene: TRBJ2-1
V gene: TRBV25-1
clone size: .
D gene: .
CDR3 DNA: TGTGCCAGCAGTGATTGGGCGGGGAATGAGCAGTTCTTC
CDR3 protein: CASSDWAGNEQFF

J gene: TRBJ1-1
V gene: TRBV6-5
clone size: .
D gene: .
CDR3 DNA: TGTGCCAGCAGTTATACACAGAACACTGAAGCTTTCTTT
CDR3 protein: CASSYTQNTEAFF

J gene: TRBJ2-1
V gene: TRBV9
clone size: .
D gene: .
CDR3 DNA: TGTGCCAGCAGCGTAGCGGGGAGGCTGTACGATGAGCAGTTCTTC
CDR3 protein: CASSVAGRLYDEQFF

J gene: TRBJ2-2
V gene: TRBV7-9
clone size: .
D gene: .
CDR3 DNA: TGTGCCAGCAGCTTAGCAACGGGACCGTTCACCGGGGAGCTGTTTTTT
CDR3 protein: CASSLATGPFTGELFF

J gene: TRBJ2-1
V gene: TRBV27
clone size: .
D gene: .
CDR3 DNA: TGTGCCAGCAGTTTATCTTGGCGTAGCTCCTACAATGAGCAGTTCTTC
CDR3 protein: CASSLSWRSSYNEQFF

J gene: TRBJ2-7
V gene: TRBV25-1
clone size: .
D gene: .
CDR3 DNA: TGTGCCAGCAGTGGGTGGGGCAGCTCCTACGAGCAGTACTTC
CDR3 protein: CASSGWGSSYEQYF

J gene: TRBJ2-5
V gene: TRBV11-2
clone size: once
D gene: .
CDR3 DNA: TGTGCCAGCAGCTCCATCTCAGGGGAGACCCAGTACTTC
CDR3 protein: CASSSISGETQYF

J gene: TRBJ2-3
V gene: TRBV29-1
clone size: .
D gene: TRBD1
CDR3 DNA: TGCAGCGTCATGGACAGGGGGATGTGGACAGATACGCAGTATTTT
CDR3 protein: CSVMDRGMWTDTQYF

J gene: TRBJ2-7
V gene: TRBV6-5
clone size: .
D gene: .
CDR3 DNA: TGTGCCAGCAGTTACTCCGGTGTGTCCTACGAGCAGTACTTC
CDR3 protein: CASSYSGVSYEQYF

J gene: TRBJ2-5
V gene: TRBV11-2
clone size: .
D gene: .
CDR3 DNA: TGTGCCAGCAGTTACACATCAGGACCGGGCAGGAGGGAGACCCAGTACTTC
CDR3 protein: CASSYTSGPGRRETQYF

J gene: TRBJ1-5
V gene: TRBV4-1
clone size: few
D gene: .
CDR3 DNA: TGCGCCAGCAGCCAGGGGTATAGCAATCAGCCCCAGCATTTT
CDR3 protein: CASSQGYSNQPQHF

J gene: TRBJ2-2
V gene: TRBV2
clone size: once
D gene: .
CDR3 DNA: TGTGCCAGCAGTGAAGAAACCGGGGAGCTGTTTTTT
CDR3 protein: CASSEETGELFF

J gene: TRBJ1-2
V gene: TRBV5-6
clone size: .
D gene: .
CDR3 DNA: TGTGCCAGCAGCTTGGGAACAGGGAATAGCTATGGCTACACCTTC
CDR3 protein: CASSLGTGNSYGYTF

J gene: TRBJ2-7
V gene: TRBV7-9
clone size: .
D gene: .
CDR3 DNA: TGTGCCAGCAGAGGGGACGGAACCTACGAGCAGTACTTC
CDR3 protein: CASRGDGTYEQYF

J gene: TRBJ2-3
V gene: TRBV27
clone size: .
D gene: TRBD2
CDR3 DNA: TGTGCCAGCAGTCCAAACCGGGAGGAAGATACGCAGTATTTT
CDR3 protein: CASSPNREEDTQYF

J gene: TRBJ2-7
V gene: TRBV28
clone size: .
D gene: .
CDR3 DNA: TGTGCCAGCAGTTTGGGGACATCAAGCGAGCAGTACTTC
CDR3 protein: CASSLGTSSEQYF

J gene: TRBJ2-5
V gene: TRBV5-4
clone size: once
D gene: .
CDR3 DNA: TGTGCCAGCAGCTTGCCCCCGGCGGAGACCCAGTACTTC
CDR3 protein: CASSLPPAETQYF

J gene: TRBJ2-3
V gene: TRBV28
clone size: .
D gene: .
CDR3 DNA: TGTGCCAGCAGTTTCCCAGGGGGGTACGGTACAGATACGCAGTATTTT
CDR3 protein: CASSFPGGYGTDTQYF